This entry lists 32 T cell receptor beta chains sequenced from one sample in a study of T cell changes during pregnancy in multiple sclerosis. Produced via immunoSEQ multiplex PCR; TCRdb's table is partial and in-frame only. Of 20,000 to 25,000 clones in the sample, 91% were seen once. Sample: CD4+ T cells from peripheral blood mononuclear cells, taken in the third trimester of pregnancy. The receptors stem from a female donor in good health, enrolled as a control in a pregnancy study.

The chain uses TRBV2 and TRBJ2-5; TRBD2 matches at 11 bases. V lost 5 bases, J lost 5 bases, and 7 bases stayed unmatched. This CDR3 has 15 amino acids. Germline CDR1 SNHLY, CDR2 FYNNEI. CDR3 in DNA: TGTGCCAGCAGTCATGCTTTAGCGGGAGGGGAGACCCAGTACTTC. It is translated as CASSHALAGGETQYF.

V gene TRBV10-3 combines with J gene TRBJ2-3; 12 bases map to TRBD2. Trimming took 5 bases from V and 5 from J; bases not matched to a gene: 23. The germline V gene encodes CDR1 ENHRY and CDR2 SYGVKD. CDR3 length equals 21 residues. This chain's CDR3 is CAISSRDGSLTSGRGRDTQYF. In DNA, the CDR3 is TGTGCCATCAGTTCCCGGGACGGATCATTGACTAGCGGGAGAGGTAGAGATACGCAGTATTTT.

This clone was detected only once. The rearrangement joins TRBV6-4 to TRBJ2-3; D perhaps matches TRBD2 (6 bases). The CDR3 spans 14 residues. Deletions cut 2 bases from V and 0 bases from J, with 6 bases between. Germline CDR1 is MRHNA and CDR2 is SNTAGT. The CDR3 nucleotides read TGTGCCAGCAGTGACGGGACTAGCACAGATACGCAGTATTTT. Translation gives CASSDGTSTDTQYF.

The rearrangement links TRBV11-2 to TRBJ2-1, with D perhaps TRBD1 (5 bases). CDR3 size: 16 residues. Trimming cost V 5 bases and J 0 bases, with 14 bases left between them. Germline lookup yields CDR1 SGHAT and CDR2 FQNNGV. Here the CDR3 DNA reads TGTGCCAGCAGCCCCCGGAGACAGCGCTCCTACAATGAGCAGTTCTTC. Encoded protein: CASSPRRQRSYNEQFF.

A few counts support this clone. J is TRBJ1-2 and V is TRBV4-1, with 9 nucleotides matching TRBD1. Trimming removed 4 bases from V and 4 bases from J; junction bases left unmatched: 7. Looked up from germline, CDR1 is MGHRA and CDR2 is YSYEKL. This CDR3 is 15 amino acids long. This chain's CDR3 is CASSPTGGTGYGYTF. CDR3 in DNA: TGCGCCAGCAGCCCGACAGGGGGAACGGGCTATGGCTACACCTTC.

The chain has TRBV19 and TRBJ1-2; 9 positions agree with TRBD1. This CDR3 comprises 13 residues. With V trimmed by 10 bases and J by 7 bases, 10 bases remained unmatched. The V gene's germline CDR1 is LNHDA and CDR2 SQIVND (reference sequence). In nucleotides, the CDR3 is TGTGCCACCCAACCTACAGGGGGCTCTGGCTACACCTTC. Amino acids: CATQPTGGSGYTF. Full variable domain (remainder filled in from reference TRBV19 and TRBJ1-2): DGGITQSPKYLFRKEGQNVTLSCEQNLNHDAMYWYRQDPGQGLRLIYYSQIVNDFQKGDIAEGYSVSREKKESFPLTVTSAQKNPTAFYLCATQPTGGSGYTFGSGTRLTVV.

The chain carries TRBV7-2 and TRBJ2-7, with no clear D. Trimming cost V 3 bases and J 4 bases, with 13 bases left between them. Germline CDR1 is SGHTA and CDR2 is FQGNSA. The CDR3 covers 14 residues. CDR3 DNA sequence: TGTGCCAGCAGCTTCGTGCAGGATCATTACGAGCAGTACTTC. Residues: CASSFVQDHYEQYF.

The chain uses TRBV7-9 and TRBJ2-7; possibly TRBD2 for D (5 bases). V lost 5 bases and J 2 bases, leaving 10 bases between the germline ends. The CDR3 contains 13 residues. Looked up from germline, CDR1 is SEHNR and CDR2 is FQNEAQ (reference sequence). The CDR3 nucleotides read TGTGCCAGCAGCGTATCCGGGACCTACGAGCAGTACTTC. It is translated as CASSVSGTYEQYF.

In its sample, this clone was seen a few times. The chain couples TRBV7-2 to TRBJ1-5, with D possibly being TRBD1 (6 bases). The CDR3 runs to 13 residues. The germline V gene encodes CDR1 SGHTA and CDR2 FQGNSA. V lost 5 bases and J lost 4, with 9 bases in between. The CDR3 spells CASSLDSNQPQHF. The CDR3 DNA reads as TGTGCCAGCAGCCTGGACAGTAATCAGCCCCAGCATTTT.

This rearrangement joins TRBV5-4 to TRBJ1-4; a weak D match, TRBD1 (5 bases). The V end lost 4 bases, the J end lost 0 bases, and 10 bases lay between the germline ends. Germline V gene data show CDR1 as SGHNT and CDR2 as YYREEE (reference sequence). The CDR3 is 15 residues long. Here the CDR3 reads CASSGTAATNEKLFF. For the CDR3, the DNA is TGTGCCAGCAGCGGGACTGCTGCAACTAATGAAAAACTGTTTTTT.

The CDR3 nucleotides are TGTGCCAGCAGTGAAGCCCCCCTACCATACGAGCAGTACTTC. Translated, it gives CASSEAPLPYEQYF. The chain links TRBV6-1 to TRBJ2-7, with D unclear. V gave up 0 bases and J gave up 4 bases, with 10 bases separating them. Germline lookup yields CDR1 MNHNS and CDR2 SASEGT. CDR3 length equals 14 residues.

V usage is TRBV2 and J usage is TRBJ1-2; D call uncertain. The CDR3 is 19 residues long. Germline CDR1 reads SNHLY; CDR2 reads FYNNEI. V lost 1 base, J lost 2 bases, and 23 bases lay in between. The CDR3 protein is CASSEVAGGFKTANYGYTF. CDR3 DNA sequence: TGTGCCAGCAGTGAAGTGGCGGGAGGTTTCAAGACCGCAAACTATGGCTACACCTTC.

This CDR3 reads CASSSGTGETYGYTF. In nucleotides, the CDR3 is TGCGCCAGCAGCTCCGGGACAGGGGAGACCTATGGCTACACCTTC. The rearrangement links TRBV5-1 to TRBJ1-2; 10 positions match TRBD1. Germline CDR1 and CDR2: SGHRS and YFSETQ. V was clipped by 3 bases and J by 4 bases; unmatched bases: 6. The CDR3 loop spans 15 amino acids.

This chain links TRBV27 with TRBJ2-3, with D tentatively TRBD2 (5 bases). Trimming stripped 5 bases from V and 2 bases from J, with 14 bases between. The CDR3 runs to 15 residues. In germline, CDR1 is MNHEY, CDR2 SMNVEV (reference sequence). The CDR3 region is CASSRETTNTDTQYF. CDR3 in DNA: TGTGCCAGCAGTAGGGAGACTACCAACACAGATACGCAGTATTTT.

This CDR3 reads CASGLPLAGGYEQYF. DNA for the CDR3: TGTGCTAGTGGTTTGCCCTTAGCGGGGGGCTACGAGCAGTACTTC. The V call is TRBV12-5, the J call TRBJ2-7, with 10 bases that match TRBD2. Germline loops: CDR1 LGHNT, CDR2 FRNRAP. The CDR3 length is 15 residues. V shed 2 bases and J 3 bases; nucleotides not matched to a gene: 4.

This rearrangement joins TRBV9 to TRBJ1-6; maybe TRBD1 (5 bases). This CDR3 has 14 residues. V gave up 7 bases and J gave up 5 bases, with 13 bases separating them. The germline V gene has CDR1 SGDLS and CDR2 YYNGEE. DNA for the CDR3: TGTGCCAGCTCTACAGGACCGGATAATTCACCCCTCCACTTT. This sequence encodes CASSTGPDNSPLHF. The whole variable domain, remainder taken from reference TRBV9 and TRBJ1-6, is DSGVTQTPKHLITATGQRVTLRCSPRSGDLSVYWYQQSLDQGLQFLIQYYNGEERAKGNILERFSAQQFPDLHSELNLSSLELGDSALYFCASSTGPDNSPLHFGNGTRLTVT.

This chain uses TRBV6-5 with TRBJ1-2; TRBD1 matches 10 bases. The germline V gene encodes CDR1 MNHEY and CDR2 SVGAGI. The V and J ends lost 7 bases and 8 bases, in that order; junction bases with no gene match: 7. CDR3 length: 13 residues. CDR3 protein: CASIRDRGGGYTF. Here the CDR3 DNA reads TGTGCCAGCATCCGGGACAGGGGAGGGGGCTACACCTTC.

This chain links TRBV27 with TRBJ1-2; D is undetermined. Germline CDR1 and CDR2: MNHEY and SMNVEV (reference sequence). Trimming took off 5 bases at V and 8 bases at J, with 15 bases between the two ends. The CDR3 loop spans 13 amino acids. In DNA, the CDR3 is TGTGCCAGCAGTCCCTCGCGCAGAGGGGGCTACACCTTC. As protein: CASSPSRRGGYTF.

The chain uses TRBV5-1 and TRBJ2-1; 9 nucleotides align to TRBD2. Per the germline V gene, CDR1 is SGHRS and CDR2 is YFSETQ. V gave up 4 bases and J gave up 7 bases; unmatched junction bases: 12. The CDR3 loop spans 16 amino acids. CDR3 coding DNA: TGCGCCAGCAGCCCTCGGACTAGCGAGGCTTGGAATGAGCAGTTCTTC. Translated: CASSPRTSEAWNEQFF. Full variable domain (outside the CDR3, taken from reference TRBV5-1 and TRBJ2-1): KAGVTQTPRYLIKTRGQQVTLSCSPISGHRSVSWYQQTPGQGLQFLFEYFSETQRNKGNFPGRFSGRQFSNSRSEMNVSTLELGDSALYLCASSPRTSEAWNEQFFGPGTRLTVL.

The rearrangement links TRBV9 to TRBJ1-1; 10 bases line up with TRBD1. The length of the CDR3 is 14 residues. Germline assignment: CDR1 SGDLS and CDR2 YYNGEE. Trimming at V came to 4 bases and at J to 4 bases, leaving 4 bases not matched to a gene. Written as DNA, the CDR3 is TGTGCCAGCAGCCTCCGGACAGGGGGCACTGAAGCTTTCTTT. Translation: CASSLRTGGTEAFF.

As DNA, the CDR3 is TGCGCCAGCAGCCATGGGCTAGCGGGGAGCACAGATACGCAGTATTTT. It specifies CASSHGLAGSTDTQYF. The chain combines TRBV4-3 with TRBJ2-3; 9 positions match TRBD2. Germline V lookup: CDR1 LGHNA, CDR2 YSLEER. V gave up 3 bases and J gave up 0 bases; unmatched junction bases: 4. This CDR3 is 16 amino acids long.

The chain combines TRBV19 with TRBJ1-2; 12 bases agree with TRBD1. This CDR3 has 14 residues. Germline CDR1 reads LNHDA; CDR2 reads SQIVND (reference sequence). With V trimmed by 6 bases and J by 6 bases, 5 bases remained unmatched. The CDR3 spells CASSPGQGAHGYTF. In DNA, the CDR3 is TGTGCCAGTAGCCCGGGACAGGGGGCCCATGGCTACACCTTC.

The genes are TRBV30 and TRBJ1-5; D perhaps matches TRBD1 (5 bases). Germline V gene data show CDR1 as GTSNPN and CDR2 as SVGIG (reference sequence). The ends were cut back, 2 bases at V and 9 bases at J, with 20 bases in the middle. The CDR3 sequence is 15 residues long. The DNA of the CDR3 is TGTGCCTGGAGTCCCCTGGACACCAGGGAGGGGCCCCAGCATTTT. It encodes CAWSPLDTREGPQHF.

The count of this clone is one. The CDR3 spells CASSRTSGSRNHYPGELFF. The CDR3 nucleotides read TGTGCCAGCAGTCGGACTAGCGGGAGTCGGAACCACTACCCCGGGGAGCTGTTTTTT. V gene TRBV7-9 combines with J gene TRBJ2-2; 13 bases line up with TRBD2. With 6 bases clipped from V and 6 bases from J, the junction kept 16 bases outside the gene matches. Germline V gene data show CDR1 as SEHNR and CDR2 as FQNEAQ (reference sequence). This CDR3 has 19 amino acids.

The chain uses TRBV6-6 and TRBJ2-3; TRBD1 is a possible D gene (6 bases). Germline values: CDR1 MNHNY, CDR2 SVGAGI (reference sequence). V gave up 5 bases and J gave up 2 bases, with 17 bases separating them. The CDR3 spans 16 residues. The CDR3 is CASSAQGLRDTDTQYF. DNA for the CDR3: TGTGCCAGCAGTGCCCAGGGGCTGAGGGACACAGATACGCAGTATTTT.

For the CDR3, the DNA is TGTGCCAGCAGCTTAACGGGGGGAATTGGCACTGAAGCTTTCTTT. As protein: CASSLTGGIGTEAFF. The rearrangement links TRBV7-3 to TRBJ1-1; tentative D call: TRBD1 (5 bases). Germline V gives CDR1 SGHTA, CDR2 FQGTGA. V lost 0 bases and J 4 bases, leaving 12 bases between the germline ends. The CDR3 has 15 amino acids.

This rearrangement joins TRBV7-2 to TRBJ2-1, with 7 bases fitting TRBD2. Per germline, CDR1 SGHTA and CDR2 FQGNSA. The CDR3 has 16 residues. V lost 4 bases and J lost 0; bases outside the gene matches: 6. CDR3 residues: CASSSPRGSSYNEQFF. CDR3 in DNA: TGTGCCAGCAGCTCCCCGCGGGGGAGCTCCTACAATGAGCAGTTCTTC.

This chain uses TRBV6-5 with TRBJ1-6, with D possibly being TRBD1 (6 bases). CDR1 is MNHEY, CDR2 SVGAGI, per germline. Trimming took off 4 bases at V and 8 bases at J, with 9 bases between the two ends. The CDR3 totals 13 residues. The CDR3 loop is CASSFPGDSPLHF. DNA for the CDR3: TGTGCCAGCAGTTTCCCAGGGGATTCACCCCTCCACTTT.

The chain is built from TRBV9 and TRBJ1-6; 12 bases align to TRBD1. The CDR3 spans 14 residues. Unmatched junction bases numbered 1, after V lost 2 bases and J lost 10 bases. Germline loops: CDR1 SGDLS, CDR2 YYNGEE. The CDR3 reads CASSVGTGGSPLHF. CDR3 coding DNA: TGTGCCAGCAGCGTCGGGACAGGGGGCTCACCCCTCCACTTT.

V is TRBV28 and J is TRBJ1-1, with 10 bases matching TRBD1. The CDR3 is made up of 15 amino acids. CDR1 MDHEN and CDR2 SYDVKM come from the germline V gene. The junction had 3 bases not matched to a gene; V was cut back by 3 bases and J by 2 bases. Here the CDR3 DNA reads TGTGCCAGCAGTTTCCGACAGGGGGCAAACACTGAAGCTTTCTTT. It translates to CASSFRQGANTEAFF.

The genes are TRBV5-5 and TRBJ1-1, with TRBD1 as a possible D gene (5 bases). The CDR3 runs 13 residues. With 5 bases removed from V and 3 bases from J, the gap between germline ends came to 11 bases. The germline gives CDR1 SGHKS, CDR2 YYEKEE (reference sequence). CDR3 DNA sequence: TGTGCCAGCAGGTCCTTCAGGGACACTGAAGCTTTCTTT. It codes for CASRSFRDTEAFF.

This clone was picked up one time. The chain links TRBV30 to TRBJ2-7; 9 positions match TRBD2. V lost 1 base, J lost 3 bases, and 7 bases stayed unmatched. The CDR3 has 15 residues. The germline gives CDR1 GTSNPN, CDR2 SVGIG (reference sequence). CDR3 DNA: TGTGCCTGGAGTGGTACTAGCGGGCGAAACTACGAGCAGTACTTC. Its protein product is CAWSGTSGRNYEQYF.